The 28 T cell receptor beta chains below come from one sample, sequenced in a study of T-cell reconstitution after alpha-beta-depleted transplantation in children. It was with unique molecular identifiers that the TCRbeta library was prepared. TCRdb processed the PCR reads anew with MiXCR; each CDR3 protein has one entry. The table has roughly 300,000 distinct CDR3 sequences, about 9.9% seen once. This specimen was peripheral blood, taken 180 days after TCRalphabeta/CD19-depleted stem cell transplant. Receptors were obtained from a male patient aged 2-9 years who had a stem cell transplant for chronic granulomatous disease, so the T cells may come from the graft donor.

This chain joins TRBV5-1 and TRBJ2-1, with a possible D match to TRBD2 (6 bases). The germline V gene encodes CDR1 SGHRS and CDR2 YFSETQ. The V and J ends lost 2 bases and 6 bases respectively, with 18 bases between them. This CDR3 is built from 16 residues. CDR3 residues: CASSLLRTKGLNEQFF. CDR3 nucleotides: TGCGCCAGCAGCTTATTACGGACTAAGGGGCTCAATGAGCAGTTCTTC.

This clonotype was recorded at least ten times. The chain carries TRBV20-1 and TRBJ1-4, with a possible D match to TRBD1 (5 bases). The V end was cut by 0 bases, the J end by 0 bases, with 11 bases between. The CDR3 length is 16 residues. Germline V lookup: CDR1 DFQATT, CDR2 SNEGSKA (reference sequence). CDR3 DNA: TGCAGTGCTAGAGATCCGGGGCCTGCAACTAATGAAAAACTGTTTTTT. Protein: CSARDPGPATNEKLFF.

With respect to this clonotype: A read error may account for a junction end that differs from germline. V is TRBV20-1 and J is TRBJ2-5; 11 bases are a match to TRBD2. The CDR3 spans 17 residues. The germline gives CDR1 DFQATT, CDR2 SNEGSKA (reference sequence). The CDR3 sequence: CSAPTGLSGRGQETKYF. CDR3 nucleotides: TGCAGTGCCCCGACGGGCCTTAGCGGGAGGGGTCAAGAGACCAAGTACTTC.

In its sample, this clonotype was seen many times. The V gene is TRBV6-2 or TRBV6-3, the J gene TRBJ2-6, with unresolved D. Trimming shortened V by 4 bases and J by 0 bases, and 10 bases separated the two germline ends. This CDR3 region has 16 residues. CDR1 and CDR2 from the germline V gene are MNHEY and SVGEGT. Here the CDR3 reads CASSSSSPSGANVLTF. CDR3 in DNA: TGTGCCAGCAGTTCATCGTCCCCCTCTGGGGCCAACGTCCTGACTTTC.

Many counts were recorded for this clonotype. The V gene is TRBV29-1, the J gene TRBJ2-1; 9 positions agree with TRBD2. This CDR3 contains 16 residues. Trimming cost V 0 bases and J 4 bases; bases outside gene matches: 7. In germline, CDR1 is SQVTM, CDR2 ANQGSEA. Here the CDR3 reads CSVEEPGLAGYNEQFF. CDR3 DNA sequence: TGCAGCGTTGAAGAACCGGGACTAGCCGGATACAATGAGCAGTTCTTC.

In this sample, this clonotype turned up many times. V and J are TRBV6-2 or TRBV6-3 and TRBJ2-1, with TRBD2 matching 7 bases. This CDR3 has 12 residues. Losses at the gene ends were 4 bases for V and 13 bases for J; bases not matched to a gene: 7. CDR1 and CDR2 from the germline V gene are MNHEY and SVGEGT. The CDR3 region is CASSFVGTNQFF. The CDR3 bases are TGTGCCAGCAGTTTCGTTGGGACTAATCAGTTCTTC.

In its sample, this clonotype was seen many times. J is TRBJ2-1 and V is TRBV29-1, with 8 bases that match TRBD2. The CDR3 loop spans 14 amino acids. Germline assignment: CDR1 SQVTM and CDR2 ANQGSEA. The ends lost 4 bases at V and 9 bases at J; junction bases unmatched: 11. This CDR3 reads CSVGAYRREAEQFF. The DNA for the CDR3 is TGCAGCGTTGGGGCTTATCGGCGGGAGGCTGAGCAGTTCTTC.

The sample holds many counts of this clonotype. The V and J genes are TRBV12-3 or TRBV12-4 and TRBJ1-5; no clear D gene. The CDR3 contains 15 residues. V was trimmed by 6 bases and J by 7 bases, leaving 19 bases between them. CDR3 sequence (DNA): TGTGCCAGCAGCCTAGGCGGCTTAATCGGACAGCCCCAGCATTTT. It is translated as CASSLGGLIGQPQHF.

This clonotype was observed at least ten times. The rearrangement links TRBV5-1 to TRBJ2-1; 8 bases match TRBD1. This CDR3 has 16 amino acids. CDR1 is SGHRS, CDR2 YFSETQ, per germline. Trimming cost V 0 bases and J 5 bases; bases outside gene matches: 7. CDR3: CASSLVSRTGHNEQFF. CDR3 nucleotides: TGCGCCAGCAGCTTGGTATCCCGGACAGGGCACAATGAGCAGTTCTTC.

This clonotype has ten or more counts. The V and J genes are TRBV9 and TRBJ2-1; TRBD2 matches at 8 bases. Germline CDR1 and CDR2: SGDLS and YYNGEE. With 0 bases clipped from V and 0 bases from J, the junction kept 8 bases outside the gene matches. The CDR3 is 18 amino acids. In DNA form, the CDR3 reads TGTGCCAGCAGCGTAGCCCTAGCGGGCAAGAGCTCCTACAATGAGCAGTTCTTC. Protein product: CASSVALAGKSSYNEQFF.

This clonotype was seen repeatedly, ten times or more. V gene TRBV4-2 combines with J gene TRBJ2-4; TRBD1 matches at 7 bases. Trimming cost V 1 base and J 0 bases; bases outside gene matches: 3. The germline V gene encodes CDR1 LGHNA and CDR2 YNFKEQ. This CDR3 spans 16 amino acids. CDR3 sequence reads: CASSQGGQRAKNIQYF. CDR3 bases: TGTGCCAGCAGCCAAGGGGGACAGCGAGCCAAAAACATTCAGTACTTC.

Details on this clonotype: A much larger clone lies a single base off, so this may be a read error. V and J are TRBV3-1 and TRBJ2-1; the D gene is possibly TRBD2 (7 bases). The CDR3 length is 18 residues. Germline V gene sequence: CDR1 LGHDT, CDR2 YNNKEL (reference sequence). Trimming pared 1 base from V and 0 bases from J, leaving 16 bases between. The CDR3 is CASSQVQLGGGSYNEQFF. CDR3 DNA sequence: TGTGCCAGCAGCCAAGTTCAGTTGGGAGGGGGCTCCTACAATGAGCAGTTCTTC.

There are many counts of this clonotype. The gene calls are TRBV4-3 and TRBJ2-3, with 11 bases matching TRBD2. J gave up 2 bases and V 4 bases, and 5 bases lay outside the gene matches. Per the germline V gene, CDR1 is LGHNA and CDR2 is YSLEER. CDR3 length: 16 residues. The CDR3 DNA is TGCGCCAGCAGCCTTTTACTAGCGGGGGACACAGATACGCAGTATTTT. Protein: CASSLLLAGDTDTQYF.

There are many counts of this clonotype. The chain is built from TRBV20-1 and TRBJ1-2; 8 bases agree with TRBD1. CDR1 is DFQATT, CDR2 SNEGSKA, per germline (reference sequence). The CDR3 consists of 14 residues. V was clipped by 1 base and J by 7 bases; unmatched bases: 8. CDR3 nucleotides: TGCAGTGCTAGAGCTCCGAAGACAGGGGCTGGCTACACCTTC. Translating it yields CSARAPKTGAGYTF.

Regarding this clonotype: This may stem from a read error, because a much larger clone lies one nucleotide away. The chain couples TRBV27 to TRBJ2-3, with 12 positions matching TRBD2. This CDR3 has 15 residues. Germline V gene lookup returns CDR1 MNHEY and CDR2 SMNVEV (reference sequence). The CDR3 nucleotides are TGTGCCAGCAGTCCGACTAGCGGGAGACCAGATACGCTGTATTTT. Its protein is CASSPTSGRPDTLYF.

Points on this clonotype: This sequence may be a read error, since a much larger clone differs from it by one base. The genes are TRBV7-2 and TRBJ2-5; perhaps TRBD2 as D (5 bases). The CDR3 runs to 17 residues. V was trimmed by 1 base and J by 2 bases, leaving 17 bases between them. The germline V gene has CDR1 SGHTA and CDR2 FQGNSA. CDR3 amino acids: CASSLGLADGRQETQYF. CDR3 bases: TGTGCCAGCAGCTTAGGGCTAGCTGATGGTCGACAAGAGACCCAGTACTTC.

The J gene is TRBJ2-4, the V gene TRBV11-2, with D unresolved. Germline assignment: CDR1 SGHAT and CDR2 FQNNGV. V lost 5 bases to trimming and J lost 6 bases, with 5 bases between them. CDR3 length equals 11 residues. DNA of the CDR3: TGTGCCAGCAGCCCCCTAAACATTCAGTACTTC. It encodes CASSPLNIQYF.

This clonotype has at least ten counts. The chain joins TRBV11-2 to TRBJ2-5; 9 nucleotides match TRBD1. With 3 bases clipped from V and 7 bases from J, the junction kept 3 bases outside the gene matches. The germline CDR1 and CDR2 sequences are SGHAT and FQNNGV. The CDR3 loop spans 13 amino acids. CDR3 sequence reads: CASSLGQGWTQYF. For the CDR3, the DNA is TGTGCCAGCAGCTTGGGACAGGGCTGGACCCAGTACTTC.

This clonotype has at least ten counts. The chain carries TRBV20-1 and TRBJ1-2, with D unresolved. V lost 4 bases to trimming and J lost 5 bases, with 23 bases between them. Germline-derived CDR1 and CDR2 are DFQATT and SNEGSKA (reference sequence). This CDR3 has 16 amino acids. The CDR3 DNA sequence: TGCAGTGCTATTTATGAGGAAACCCCCACAAGTTATGGCTACACCTTC. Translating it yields CSAIYEETPTSYGYTF.

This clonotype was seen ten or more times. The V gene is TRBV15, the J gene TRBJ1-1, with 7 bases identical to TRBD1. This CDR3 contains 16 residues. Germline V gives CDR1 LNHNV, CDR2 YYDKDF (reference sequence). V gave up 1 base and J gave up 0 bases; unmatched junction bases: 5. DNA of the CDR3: TGTGCCACCAGCAGAGGACAACAGGGGATGAACACTGAAGCTTTCTTT. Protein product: CATSRGQQGMNTEAFF.

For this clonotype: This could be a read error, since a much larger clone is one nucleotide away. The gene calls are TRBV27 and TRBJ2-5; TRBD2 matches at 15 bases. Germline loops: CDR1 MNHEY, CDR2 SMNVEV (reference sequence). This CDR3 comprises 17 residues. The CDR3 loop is CASGLGTSGGHQETQYF. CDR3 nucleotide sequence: TGTGCCAGCGGTTTGGGGACTAGCGGGGGGCACCAAGAGACCCAGTACTTC.

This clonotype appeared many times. The CDR3 loop reads CASTQGAGGELFF. The DNA of the CDR3 is TGTGCCAGCACCCAGGGGGCGGGCGGGGAGCTGTTTTTT. The chain couples TRBV9 to TRBJ2-2; TRBD1 matches 8 bases. The CDR3 is 13 residues long. Trimming removed 6 bases from V and 7 bases from J; junction bases left unmatched: 5. Germline CDR1 is SGDLS and CDR2 is YYNGEE.

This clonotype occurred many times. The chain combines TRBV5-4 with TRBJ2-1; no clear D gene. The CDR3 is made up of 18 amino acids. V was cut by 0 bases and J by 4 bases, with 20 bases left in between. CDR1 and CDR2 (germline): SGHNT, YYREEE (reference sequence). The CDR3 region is CASSLVVRETKIYNEQFF. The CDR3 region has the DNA TGTGCCAGCAGCTTGGTAGTCAGAGAAACCAAAATATACAATGAGCAGTTCTTC.

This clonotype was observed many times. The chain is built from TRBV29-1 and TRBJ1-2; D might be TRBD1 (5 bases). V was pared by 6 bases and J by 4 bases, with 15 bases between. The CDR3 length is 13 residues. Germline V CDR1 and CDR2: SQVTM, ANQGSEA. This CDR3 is CSVAGGAGYGYTF. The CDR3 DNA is TGCAGCGTGGCGGGGGGTGCAGGCTATGGCTACACCTTC. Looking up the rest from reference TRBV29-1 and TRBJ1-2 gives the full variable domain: SAVISQKPSRDICQRGTSLTIQCQVDSQVTMMFWYRQQPGQSLTLIATANQGSEATYESGFVIDKFPISRPNLTFSTLTVSNMSPEDSSIYLCSVAGGAGYGYTFGSGTRLTVV.

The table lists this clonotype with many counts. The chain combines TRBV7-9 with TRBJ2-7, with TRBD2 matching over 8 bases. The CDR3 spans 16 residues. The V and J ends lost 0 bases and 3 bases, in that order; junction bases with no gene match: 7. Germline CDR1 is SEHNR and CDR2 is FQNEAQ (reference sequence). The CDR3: CASSLATSGSSYEQYF. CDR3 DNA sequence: TGTGCCAGCAGCTTAGCGACCAGCGGGAGTAGCTACGAGCAGTACTTC.

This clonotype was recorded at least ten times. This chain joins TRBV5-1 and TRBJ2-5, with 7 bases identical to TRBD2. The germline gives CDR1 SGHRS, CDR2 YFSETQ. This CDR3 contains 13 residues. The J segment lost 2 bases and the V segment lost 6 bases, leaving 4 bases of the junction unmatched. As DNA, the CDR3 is TGCGCCAGCACGGACGGGAGGCAAGAGACCCAGTACTTC. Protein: CASTDGRQETQYF.

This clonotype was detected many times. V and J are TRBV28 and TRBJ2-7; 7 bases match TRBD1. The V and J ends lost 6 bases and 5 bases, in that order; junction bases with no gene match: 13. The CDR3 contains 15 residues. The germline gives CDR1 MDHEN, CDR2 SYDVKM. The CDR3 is CASRTQPGGFDEQYF. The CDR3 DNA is TGTGCCAGCAGAACTCAACCAGGGGGTTTCGACGAGCAGTACTTC.

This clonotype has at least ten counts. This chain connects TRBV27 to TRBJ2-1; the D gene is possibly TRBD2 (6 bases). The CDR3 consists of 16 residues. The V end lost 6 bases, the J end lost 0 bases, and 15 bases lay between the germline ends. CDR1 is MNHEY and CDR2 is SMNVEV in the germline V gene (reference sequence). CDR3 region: CASREGVGNSYNEQFF. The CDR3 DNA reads TGTGCCAGCAGGGAGGGTGTTGGGAACTCCTACAATGAGCAGTTCTTC.